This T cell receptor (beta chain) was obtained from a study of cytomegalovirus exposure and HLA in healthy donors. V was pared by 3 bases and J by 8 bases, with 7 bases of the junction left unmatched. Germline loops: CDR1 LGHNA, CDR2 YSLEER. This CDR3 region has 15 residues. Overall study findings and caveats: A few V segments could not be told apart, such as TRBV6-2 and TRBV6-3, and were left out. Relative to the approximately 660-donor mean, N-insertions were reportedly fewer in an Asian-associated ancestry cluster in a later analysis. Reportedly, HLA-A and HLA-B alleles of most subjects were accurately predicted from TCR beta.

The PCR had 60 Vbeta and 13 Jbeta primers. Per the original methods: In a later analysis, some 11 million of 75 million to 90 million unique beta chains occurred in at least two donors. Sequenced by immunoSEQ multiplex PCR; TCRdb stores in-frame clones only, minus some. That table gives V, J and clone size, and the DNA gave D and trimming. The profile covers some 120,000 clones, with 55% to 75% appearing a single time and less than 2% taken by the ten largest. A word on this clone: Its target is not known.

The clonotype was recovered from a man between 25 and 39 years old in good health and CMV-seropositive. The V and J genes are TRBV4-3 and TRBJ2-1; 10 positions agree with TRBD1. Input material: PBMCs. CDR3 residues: CASSHATGGNDEQFF. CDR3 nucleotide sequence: TGCGCCAGCAGCCACGCGACAGGGGGCAATGATGAGCAGTTCTTC.